This entry is about one T cell receptor beta chain. This entry comes from a study of OX40 agonist ivuxolimab in advanced cancers. In the study overall: Earlier treatment with anti-PD-1, anti-PD-L1 or anti-CTLA-4 was permitted, and over 35% had received some. Partial responses were achieved by three patients, one with hepatocellular carcinoma and two with cutaneous melanoma.

The table came from immunoSEQ multiplex PCR; TCRdb's copy has only in-frame clones and leaves some out. The data show about 55,000 clones, approximately 86% seen once. CDR3 length: 16 residues. Germline V lookup: CDR1 PRHDT, CDR2 FYEKMQ (reference sequence). V lost 0 bases and J lost 9; bases outside the gene matches: 11. The sequence came from an adult with an advanced solid tumor such as melanoma, head and neck, liver or kidney cancer. V and J are TRBV13 and TRBJ2-5; 9 nucleotides align to TRBD1. The sequences come from CD4+ or CD8+ T cells sorted from blood, collected in a trial of the OX40 agonist ivuxolimab. CDR3 sequence reads: CASSLGDRGRIVSQYF. For the CDR3, the DNA is TGTGCCAGCAGCTTAGGGGACAGGGGCCGAATAGTGTCCCAGTACTTC.